What follows describes a single TCR beta chain. The data derive from a study of blood T cell repertoires in COVID-19. Study overall: From the United States, Italy and Spain came samples of acute and convalescent COVID-19.

V was trimmed by 4 bases and J by 4 bases, leaving 20 bases between them. Germline lookup yields CDR1 MGHRA and CDR2 YSYEKL. This CDR3 is 17 amino acids long. In the study's own analysis: How many nucleated cells were present was estimated from reference gene primer amplification. Produced via immunoSEQ multiplex PCR; TCRdb's table is partial and in-frame only. Clone size and the V and J calls come from that table; the DNA yielded D and trimming. The sample includes 70,000 or so clones, approximately 84% seen only once; the top ten take 9.5% to 15%. The rearrangement uses TRBV4-1 and TRBJ1-5, with D hard to call. The sequenced sample consisted of peripheral blood. This sequence was found in a man aged 45-60 years with COVID-19, enrolled during active disease. The CDR3 DNA reads as TGCGCCAGCAGCCCAGGTAAGGACGGCGGGATAAATCAGCCCCAGCATTTT. It encodes CASSPGKDGGINQPQHF.